This T cell receptor (beta chain) was recorded in a study of beta chain features in type 1 diabetes (dated by TCRdb to the late 2010s). Study-level background: Mean age, gender distribution, total cell number and subset yield did not differ between patients and healthy donors. A total of about 110 million sorted cells were examined across all samples, and the number of cells per subset was strongly correlated with RNA yield. Naive and central memory subsets were obtained from all 30 or so donors, but regulatory and stem cell-like memory subsets were isolated from only 8 patients and 8 healthy donors. In the study, TCRB repertoires of sorted circulating CD4+ T cell subsets from recently diagnosed type 1 diabetes patients were compared with those of matched healthy donors.

This clone has a count of ten or more. Its antigen is still unknown. The record has no base qualities; no much larger clone is one base away. All of the isolated RNA was reverse transcribed with the High Capacity cDNA Reverse Transcription Kit, so expressed TCRB transcripts were sequenced. Deep immunoSEQ sequencing was applied to naive, central memory and regulatory T cell samples, giving an average of about 3.7 million total reads per sample. Sorted cells were lysed in RLT buffer, and RNA was extracted using DNase-treated RNeasy Micro or Mini kits according to cell number. Each cell subset was processed on its own to prevent cross-contamination, while patient and healthy donor samples were processed together. Using the immunoSEQ multiplex PCR, TCRB sequences were amplified from cDNA into 87-bp fragments spanning the CDR3 region. Amplicons were sequenced on the Illumina HiSeq platform. The study's processing was this. Synthetic template baselines were used to correct PCR bias computationally, reads within Hamming distance 2 were collapsed, and singletons that could not be merged were discarded. Reads were aligned against IMGT so that V, D and J genes, CDR3 length and insertions or deletions at six rearrangement sites could be assigned. Within each subset, clonotype counts were normalized to sorted cell number, and only after that were true diversity and Gini coefficients computed with the tcR R package. The overlap coefficient, calculated on TCRB nucleotide sequences, was used to quantify repertoire sharing. TCRdb obtained this table from immuneACCESS and retained in-frame rearrangements with V and J assigned. These tables miss some clones; where compared with another copy, unresolved V genes account for less than half of the shortfall, and the remainder is unexplained. V and J calls and clone size come straight from that table; D and trimming were deduced from the DNA. Across this sample there are about 140,000 clones, with about a tenth seen only once. The top ten constitute 0.5% to 0.65% of the sample.

Results the study describes overall, beyond this receptor: In all four CD4+ subsets, TCRB CDR3 length was moderately but significantly shorter in type 1 diabetes patients. At VDJ recombination sites, patients with type 1 diabetes made fewer insertions and deleted more nucleotides, a pattern implying thymic rearrangement abnormalities. HLA sub-analyses involved small numbers of individuals, so any influence of HLA type on TCRB rearrangement remained unresolved. Because cDNA was sequenced instead of genomic DNA, highly expressing activated cells could be over-represented, though the groups showed no difference in activation or CD3 levels. PCR might favor shorter templates, but patient and control samples were amplified and corrected together, so any skew would affect both groups equally. Naive, central memory and regulatory TCRB repertoires appeared to be more similar among patients than among healthy donors.

V is clipped by 5 bases and J by 4 bases, and the sequence between their germline boundaries is 14 bases long. The CDR3 has 14 amino acids, counting the end cysteine and phenylalanine. Of all the DNA, just the CDR3 is kept, 42 bases in frame from base 1. CDR1 and CDR2, per the germline V gene (reference sequence), are LNHDA and SQIVND. Each donor gave one peripheral blood draw, approximately 100 mL on average, collected into heparinised tubes. Using a panel that included CD45RO, CCR7, CD25, CD127, CD95 and CD27, naive, central memory, regulatory and stem cell-like memory CD4+ T cells were sorted on a BD FACSAria II. Every sorted population had a purity above 95%. PBMCs were separated immediately by Lymphoprep density gradient centrifugation and were stained directly, without being cultured. Samples were stained and sorted in pairs, with one healthy donor and one patient per experiment, so that batch effects were minimized.

This clonotype was sampled from a woman aged 40 to 50 in good health. The sequencing input was central memory CD4+ T cells from blood. The chain is made from TRBV19 and TRBJ1-1; TRBD1 could be the D gene, as 6 bases match. The sequenced DNA is TGTGCCAGTAGTGTATTAGGGGGTGGCACTGAAGCTTTCTTT. Its translation reads: CASSVLGGGTEAFF. The reference TRBV19 and TRBJ1-1 proteins fill in what lies around the CDR3, so the full variable domain reads DGGITQSPKYLFRKEGQNVTLSCEQNLNHDAMYWYRQDPGQGLRLIYYSQIVNDFQKGDIAEGYSVSREKKESFPLTVTSAQKNPTAFYLCASSVLGGGTEAFFGQGTRLTVV.